The rows below give T cell receptor beta chains drawn from one sample of a study of STAT3 mutations in large granular lymphocyte leukemia. The method was immunoSEQ multiplex PCR; TCRdb's version includes in-frame clones alone and lacks a portion of them. The sample includes fewer than 5,500 clones, about 70% of them seen just once. The sequenced sample was peripheral blood mononuclear cells. The receptors originated from a man aged 55 to 70 with T-cell large granular lymphocyte leukemia. Some clones in this sample may be carry-over from other donors' samples. Both conserved end residues are part of each CDR3. A D gene is named only where the DNA matches it firmly. The size of a clone is reported for some rows only, either as once, few or many, or as a class for expanded clones.

>NA|15|TRBJ2-5|NA|TRBV5-4
TGTGCCAGCAGCTTGGGTGCGGCGGGGCCGGAGACCCAGTACTTC
CASSLGAAGPETQYF
>NA|13|TRBJ2-7|NA|TRBV6-6
TGTGCCAGCAGTCCTCTGACGCCGGGCGAGCAGTACTTC
CASSPLTPGEQYF
>TRBD1|14|TRBJ1-6|NA|TRBV6-6
TGTGCCAGCTACCTTCGACAGGGGATAACTCCCCTCCACTTT
CASYLRQGITPLHF
>NA|12|TRBJ2-7|NA|TRBV19
TGTGCCAGTAGTGCGGGGCTCGACGAGCAGTACTTC
CASSAGLDEQYF
>NA|12|TRBJ1-4|NA|TRBV30
TGTGCCTTTCAGGGACCCGAGGAAAAACTGTTTTTT
CAFQGPEEKLFF
>TRBD1|12|TRBJ1-2|few|TRBV6-5
TGTGCCAGCAGAGACAGGGTTTATGGCTACACCTTC
CASRDRVYGYTF
>TRBD2|15|TRBJ2-3|NA|TRBV18
TGTGCCAGCTCTCCTAGCGGGGGTCCTCAAGATACGCAGTATTTT
CASSPSGGPQDTQYF
>TRBD2|14|TRBJ2-5|NA|TRBV25-1
TGTGCCAGCAGTGGTAGCGGGGGTATGAAGACCCAGTACTTC
CASSGSGGMKTQYF
>NA|10|TRBJ2-6|NA|TRBV5-1
TGCGCCAGCAGCCTGTGCGTCCTGACTTTC
CASSLCVLTF
>TRBD1|13|TRBJ2-5|NA|TRBV5-1
TGCGCCAGCAGCCCCACAGGGGAAGAGACCCAGTACTTC
CASSPTGEETQYF
>TRBD1|17|TRBJ1-1|few|TRBV18
TGTGCCAGCTCACCACTAACGGGACAGCTACTGAACACTGAAGCTTTCTTT
CASSPLTGQLLNTEAFF
>NA|13|TRBJ1-1|NA|TRBV9
TGTGCCAGCAGCGCCGAGCTGAACACTGAAGCTTTCTTT
CASSAELNTEAFF
>NA|14|TRBJ2-5|NA|TRBV7-9
TGTGCCAGCAGCTTACTGGCACAGCAAGAGACCCAGTACTTC
CASSLLAQQETQYF
>NA|15|TRBJ1-1|few|TRBV28
TGTGCCAGCAGCCCCTTGGGGGCTTTGAACACTGAAGCTTTCTTT
CASSPLGALNTEAFF
>TRBD1|17|TRBJ2-7|NA|TRBV7-8
TGTGCCAGCAGCGCTAACATCCTCCGGGACAGGGTCTACGAGCAGTACTTC
CASSANILRDRVYEQYF
>TRBD1|14|TRBJ1-6|NA|TRBV9
TGTGCCAGCAGCCCGGGGACAGAAAATTCACCCCTCCACTTT
CASSPGTENSPLHF
>NA|15|TRBJ1-4|NA|TRBV6-5
TGTGCCAGCAGTTACGGCGCAGGGTTGGGTGAAAAACTGTTTTTT
CASSYGAGLGEKLFF
>NA|18|TRBJ2-7|NA|TRBV4-1
TGCGCCAGCAGCCAAGAAGGAGGGGGTACGGCCCACCCCTACGAGCAGTACTTC
CASSQEGGGTAHPYEQYF
>TRBD1|15|TRBJ1-3|NA|TRBV7-9
TGTGCCAGCAGCTCCGAGGGGGCGCTTGGAAACACCATATATTTT
CASSSEGALGNTIYF
>TRBD1|14|TRBJ2-4|NA|TRBV11-3
TGTGCCAGCAGCTTAGGGAGGACAGGGACTGTTCAGTACTTC
CASSLGRTGTVQYF
>TRBD1|13|TRBJ1-2|NA|TRBV18
TGTGCCAGCTCACCAGGGACAGTATATGGCTACACCTTC
CASSPGTVYGYTF
>TRBD2|15|TRBJ2-3|NA|TRBV5-1
TGCGCCAGCAGCTTTAGCGGGGACCGCACAGATACGCAGTATTTT
CASSFSGDRTDTQYF
>NA|17|TRBJ2-3|NA|TRBV18
TGTGCCAGCTCACCAGGCCTCCGCGGGATTAGCCCAGATACGCAGTATTTT
CASSPGLRGISPDTQYF
>NA|15|TRBJ1-5|NA|TRBV6-5
TGTGCCAGCAGAACGAGGGGGAATAGCAATCAGCCCCAGCATTTT
CASRTRGNSNQPQHF
>NA|15|TRBJ1-4|NA|TRBV5-4
TGTGCCAGCAGCTTGGAGGCAGGGGCTAATGAAAAACTGTTTTTT
CASSLEAGANEKLFF
>NA|14|TRBJ1-2|NA|TRBV7-9
TGTGCCAGCAGCTTCGGAGCAGGGTTCTATGGCTACACCTTC
CASSFGAGFYGYTF
>NA|15|TRBJ2-5|few|TRBV5-1
TGCGCCAGCAGCTTGGACAGGTTCTCTCAAGAGACCCAGTACTTC
CASSLDRFSQETQYF
>TRBD1|14|TRBJ1-5|NA|TRBV30
TGTGCCTGGAGTATTAAAGGGGGCGTTCAGCCCCAGCATTTT
CAWSIKGGVQPQHF
>NA|15|TRBJ2-5|NA|TRBV7-6
TGTGCCAGCAGCTTAGAGGGGGGCAGGGTCGGGACCCAGTACTTC
CASSLEGGRVGTQYF
>TRBD2|15|TRBJ2-2|NA|TRBV7-2
TGTGCCAGCAGAGTGACTAGCGGGAACACCGGGGAGCTGTTTTTT
CASRVTSGNTGELFF
>NA|13|TRBJ2-6|NA|TRBV18
TGTGCCAGCTTGGAGTCTGGGGCCAACGTCCTGACTTTC
CASLESGANVLTF
>NA|13|TRBJ1-5|NA|TRBV11-2
TGTGCCAGCAGCACCACGCGGGGTCAGCCCCAGCATTTT
CASSTTRGQPQHF
>NA|15|TRBJ1-1|few|TRBV9
TGTGCCAGCAGCGCAGCGAAGGGGGGCGCGGAGGAAGCTTTCTTT
CASSAAKGGAEEAFF
>NA|15|TRBJ2-3|once|TRBV5-1
TGCGCCAGCAGCTTGTTTGGGTACAGCACAGATACGCAGTATTTT
CASSLFGYSTDTQYF
>NA|15|TRBJ1-2|NA|TRBV5-4
TGTGCCAGCAGCGCAGGACCCCAGGGGAACTATGGCTACACCTTC
CASSAGPQGNYGYTF
>NA|15|TRBJ1-5|NA|TRBV18
TGTGCCAGCTCACCGGCTCCCGGGAGCAATCAGCCCCGGCATTTT
CASSPAPGSNQPRHF
>NA|15|TRBJ2-2|once|TRBV7-9
TGTGCCAGCAGCTTCGGTGCGGGGCGCACCGGGGAGCTGTTTTTT
CASSFGAGRTGELFF
>NA|15|TRBJ2-1|NA|TRBV5-1
TGCGCCAGCAGCTTGCGACAGGCCGCCTACAATGAGCAGTTCTTC
CASSLRQAAYNEQFF